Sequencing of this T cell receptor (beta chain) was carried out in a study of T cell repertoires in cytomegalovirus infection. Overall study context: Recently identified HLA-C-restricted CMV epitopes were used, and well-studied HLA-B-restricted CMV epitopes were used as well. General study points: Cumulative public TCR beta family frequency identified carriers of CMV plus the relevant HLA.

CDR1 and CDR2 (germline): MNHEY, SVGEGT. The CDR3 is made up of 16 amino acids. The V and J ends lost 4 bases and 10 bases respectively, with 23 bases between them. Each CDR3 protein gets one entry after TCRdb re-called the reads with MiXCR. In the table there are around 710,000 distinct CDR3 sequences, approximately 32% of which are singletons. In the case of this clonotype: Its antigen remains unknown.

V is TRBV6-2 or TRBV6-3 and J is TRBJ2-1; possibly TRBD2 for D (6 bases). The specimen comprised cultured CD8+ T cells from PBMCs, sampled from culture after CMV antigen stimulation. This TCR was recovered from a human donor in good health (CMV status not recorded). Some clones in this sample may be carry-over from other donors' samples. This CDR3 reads CASSSSHRGAPDEQFF. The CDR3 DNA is TGTGCCAGCAGTTCCTCTCATCGCGGGGCCCCAGACGAGCAGTTCTTC.